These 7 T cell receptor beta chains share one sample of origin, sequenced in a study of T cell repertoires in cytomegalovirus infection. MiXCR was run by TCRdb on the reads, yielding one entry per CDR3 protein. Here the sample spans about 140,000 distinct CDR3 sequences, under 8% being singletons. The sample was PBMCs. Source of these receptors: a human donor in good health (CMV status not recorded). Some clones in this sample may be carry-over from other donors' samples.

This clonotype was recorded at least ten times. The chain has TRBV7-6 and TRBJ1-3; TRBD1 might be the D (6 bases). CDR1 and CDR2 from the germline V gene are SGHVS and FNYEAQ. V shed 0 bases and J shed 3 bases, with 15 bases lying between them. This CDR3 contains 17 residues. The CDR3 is CASSLAGLDRGGNTIYF. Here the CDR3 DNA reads TGTGCCAGCAGCTTAGCGGGCCTGGACAGAGGTGGAAACACCATATATTTT.

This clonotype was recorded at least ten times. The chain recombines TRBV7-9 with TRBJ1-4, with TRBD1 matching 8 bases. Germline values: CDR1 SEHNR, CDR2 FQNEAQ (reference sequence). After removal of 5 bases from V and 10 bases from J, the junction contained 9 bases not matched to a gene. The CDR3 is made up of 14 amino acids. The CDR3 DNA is TGTGCCAGCAGCGCGGCAGGGGGCTCGAGAAAACTGTTTTTT. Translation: CASSAAGGSRKLFF.

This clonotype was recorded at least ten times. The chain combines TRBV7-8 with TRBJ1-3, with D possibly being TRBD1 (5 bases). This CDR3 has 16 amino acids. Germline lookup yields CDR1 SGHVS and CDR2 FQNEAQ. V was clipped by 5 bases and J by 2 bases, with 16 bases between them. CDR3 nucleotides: TGTGCCAGCAGCCCAAGGGGTGCGGGGGCTGGAAACACCATATATTTT. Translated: CASSPRGAGAGNTIYF.

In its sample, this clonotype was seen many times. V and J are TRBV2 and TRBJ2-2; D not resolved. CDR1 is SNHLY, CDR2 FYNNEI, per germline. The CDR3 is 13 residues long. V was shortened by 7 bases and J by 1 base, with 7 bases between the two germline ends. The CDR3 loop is CASTRKNTGELFF. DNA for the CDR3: TGTGCCAGCACCCGGAAGAACACCGGGGAGCTGTTTTTT.

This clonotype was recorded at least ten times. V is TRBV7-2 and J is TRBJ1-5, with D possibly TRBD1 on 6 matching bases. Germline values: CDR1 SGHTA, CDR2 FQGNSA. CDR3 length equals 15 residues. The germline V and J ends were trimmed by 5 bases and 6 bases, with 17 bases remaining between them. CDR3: CASSTGQGIRQPQHF. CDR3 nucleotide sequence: TGTGCCAGCAGCACAGGGCAGGGGATACGTCAGCCCCAGCATTTT. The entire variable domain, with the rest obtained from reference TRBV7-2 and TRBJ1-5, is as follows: GAGVSQSPSNKVTEKGKDVELRCDPISGHTALYWYRQSLGQGLEFLIYFQGNSAPDKSGLPSDRFSAERTGGSVSTLTIQRTQQEDSAVYLCASSTGQGIRQPQHFGDGTRLSIL.

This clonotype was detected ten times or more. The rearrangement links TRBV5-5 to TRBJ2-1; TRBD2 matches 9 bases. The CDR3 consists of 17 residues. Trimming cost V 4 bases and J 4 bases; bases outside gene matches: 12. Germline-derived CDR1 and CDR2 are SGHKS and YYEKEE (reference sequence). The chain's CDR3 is CASSPRSGGLVYNEQFF. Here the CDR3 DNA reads TGTGCCAGCAGCCCTAGGAGCGGGGGGCTCGTATACAATGAGCAGTTCTTC.

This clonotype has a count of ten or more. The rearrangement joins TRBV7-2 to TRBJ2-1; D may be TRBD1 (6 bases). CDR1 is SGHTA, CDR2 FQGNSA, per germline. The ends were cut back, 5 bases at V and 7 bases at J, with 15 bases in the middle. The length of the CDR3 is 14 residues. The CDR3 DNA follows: TGTGCCAGCAGCGCCTACAGGGTAAGTAATGAGCAGTTCTTC. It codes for CASSAYRVSNEQFF. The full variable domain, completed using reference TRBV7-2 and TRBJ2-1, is GAGVSQSPSNKVTEKGKDVELRCDPISGHTALYWYRQSLGQGLEFLIYFQGNSAPDKSGLPSDRFSAERTGGSVSTLTIQRTQQEDSAVYLCASSAYRVSNEQFFGPGTRLTVL.